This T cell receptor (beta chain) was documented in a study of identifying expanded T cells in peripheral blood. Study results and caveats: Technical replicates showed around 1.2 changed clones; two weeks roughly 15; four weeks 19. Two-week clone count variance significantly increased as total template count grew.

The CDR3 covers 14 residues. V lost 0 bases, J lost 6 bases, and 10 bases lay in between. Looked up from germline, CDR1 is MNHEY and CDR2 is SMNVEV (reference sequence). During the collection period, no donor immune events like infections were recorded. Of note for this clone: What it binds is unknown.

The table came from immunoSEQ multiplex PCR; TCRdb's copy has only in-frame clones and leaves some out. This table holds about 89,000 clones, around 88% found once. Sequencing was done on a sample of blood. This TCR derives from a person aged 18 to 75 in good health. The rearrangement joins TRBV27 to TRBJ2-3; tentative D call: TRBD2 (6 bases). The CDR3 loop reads CASSLSGGYDTQYF. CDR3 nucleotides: TGTGCCAGCAGTTTATCGGGGGGTTACGATACGCAGTATTTT.